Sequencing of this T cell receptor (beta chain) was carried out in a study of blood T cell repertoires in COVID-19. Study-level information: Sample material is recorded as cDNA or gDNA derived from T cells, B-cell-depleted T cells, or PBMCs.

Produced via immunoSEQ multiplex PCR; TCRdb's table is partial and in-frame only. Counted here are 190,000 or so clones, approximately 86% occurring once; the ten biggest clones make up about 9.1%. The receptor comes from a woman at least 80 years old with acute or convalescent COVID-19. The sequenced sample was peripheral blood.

The CDR3 loop reads CASSQNSGVHDEQFF. In DNA, the CDR3 is TGTGCCAGCAGCCAGAATTCCGGGGTTCATGACGAGCAGTTCTTC. The J gene is TRBJ2-1, the V gene TRBV7-3; a weak D match, TRBD2 (5 bases). Deletions cut 5 bases from V and 10 bases from J, with 21 bases between. Per germline, CDR1 SGHTA and CDR2 FQGTGA. This CDR3 is 15 amino acids long.